The 26 T cell receptor beta chains presented below share a single source sample, sequenced in a study of blood T cell repertoires in COVID-19. Assay: immunoSEQ multiplex PCR; the TCRdb copy retains only in-frame clones and omits some. The data show over 75,000 clones, with 65% to 85% seen just once and about 10% held by the top ten. The sequencing sample was made of peripheral blood. These receptor sequences come from a man between 65 and 85 years old with acute or convalescent COVID-19.

The CDR3 bases are TGTGCCAGCAGCCCGAGCGGGACTAGCGGGCCCCTGGGGGTGCAGTTCTTC. Its translation: CASSPSGTSGPLGVQFF. This rearrangement joins TRBV9 to TRBJ2-1; TRBD2 aligns across 12 bases. The trim removed 4 bases at V and 12 bases at J, leaving 17 bases unmatched. Germline-derived CDR1 and CDR2 are SGDLS and YYNGEE. The CDR3 loop spans 17 amino acids.

This clone has a handful of counts. Here the CDR3 DNA reads TGTGCCAGCAGCTTCGACAGGGTTAACACAGATACGCAGTATTTT. This codes for CASSFDRVNTDTQYF. This chain joins TRBV7-9 and TRBJ2-3; 7 bases line up with TRBD1. The germline gives CDR1 SEHNR, CDR2 FQNEAQ (reference sequence). The CDR3 extends over 15 amino acids. V lost 3 bases and J lost 2; bases outside the gene matches: 5.

This clone was detected only a few times. The rearrangement uses TRBV5-5 and TRBJ2-7; 8 bases line up with TRBD1. Trimming at V came to 3 bases and at J to 1 base, leaving 3 bases not matched to a gene. This CDR3 contains 14 residues. Germline CDR1 and CDR2: SGHKS and YYEKEE (reference sequence). CDR3: CASSSRTGSYEQYV. The CDR3 nucleotides are TGTGCCAGCAGCTCCCGGACAGGGTCCTACGAGCAGTACGTC.

This clone appeared a single time. The genes are TRBV12-5 and TRBJ2-1; D is possibly TRBD2 (7 bases). V shed 2 bases and J shed 4 bases, with 12 bases lying between them. CDR1 LGHNT and CDR2 FRNRAP come from the germline V gene. The CDR3 length is 15 residues. Written as DNA, the CDR3 is TGTGCTAGTGGTTTGAGCGGGACACAATACAATGAGCAGTTCTTC. Encoded protein: CASGLSGTQYNEQFF.

The CDR3 region is CASSEQGFNQPQHF. The CDR3 nucleotides are TGTGCCAGCAGTGAACAGGGTTTCAATCAGCCCCAGCATTTT. The chain employs TRBV2 and TRBJ1-5, with D possibly being TRBD1 (5 bases). The CDR3 runs to 14 residues. Germline CDR1 SNHLY, CDR2 FYNNEI. V lost 2 bases to trimming and J lost 3 bases, with 8 bases between them.

As DNA, the CDR3 is TGCGCCAGCAGCCAAGATCTCGGGGGACAGGGGGTAGGAAATGAAAAACTGTTTTTT. The encoded protein is CASSQDLGGQGVGNEKLFF. V usage is TRBV4-1 and J usage is TRBJ1-4; TRBD1 agrees at 11 bases. This CDR3 is built from 19 residues. J lost 5 bases, V lost 0 bases, and 11 bases had no gene match. Germline loops: CDR1 MGHRA, CDR2 YSYEKL.

The DNA of the CDR3 is TGTGCCAGCTCCCCCCCCCGACAGGTGCATAGCAATCAGCCCCAGCATTTT. Protein: CASSPPRQVHSNQPQHF. The rearrangement uses TRBV28 and TRBJ1-5, with a possible D match to TRBD1 (6 bases). Trimming stripped 8 bases from V and 0 bases from J, with 20 bases between. The germline gives CDR1 MDHEN, CDR2 SYDVKM. CDR3 length: 17 amino acids.

This sequence joins TRBV7-2 and TRBJ1-3; D is unresolved. Trimming stripped 2 bases from V and 4 bases from J, with 9 bases between. CDR1 is SGHTA and CDR2 is FQGNSA in the germline V gene. The CDR3 extends over 14 amino acids. The CDR3 spells CASSLWTKGNTIYF. DNA for the CDR3: TGTGCCAGCAGCTTATGGACTAAGGGAAACACCATATATTTT.

The chain links TRBV4-2 to TRBJ1-6; D unresolved. The length of the CDR3 is 16 residues. The germline V and J ends were trimmed by 4 bases and 8 bases, with 18 bases remaining between them. The germline V gene encodes CDR1 LGHNA and CDR2 YNFKEQ. In DNA form, the CDR3 reads TGTGCCAGCAGCCTAGGGAGGACGGTGAGGGATTCACCCCTCCACTTT. Protein product: CASSLGRTVRDSPLHF.

This rearrangement joins TRBV9 to TRBJ2-3, with D tentatively TRBD2 (6 bases). Trimming took 3 bases from V and 0 from J, leaving 14 bases between them. The germline gives CDR1 SGDLS, CDR2 YYNGEE. This CDR3 is built from 16 residues. CDR3 bases: TGTGCCAGCAGCGAACTCCAGGGACTCAGCACAGATACGCAGTATTTT. Translation: CASSELQGLSTDTQYF.

The rearrangement uses TRBV5-1 and TRBJ2-3, with D possibly matching TRBD2 (6 bases). Germline V lookup: CDR1 SGHRS, CDR2 YFSETQ. Trimming removed 2 bases from V and 4 bases from J, with 14 bases in between. This CDR3 contains 15 residues. This CDR3 reads CASSLLTSSADTQYF. CDR3 nucleotides: TGCGCCAGCAGCTTACTTACCTCTAGCGCAGATACGCAGTATTTT.

This chain connects TRBV12-3 or TRBV12-4 to TRBJ2-1, with a weak D call TRBD2 (6 bases). V lost 9 bases, J lost 6 bases, and 12 bases lay in between. The CDR3 length is 12 residues. This CDR3 is CASWDSSNEQFF. The CDR3 region has the DNA TGTGCCAGTTGGGACTCTTCCAATGAGCAGTTCTTC.

Remarks on this clone: A read error is possible here, since a much larger clone lies one base away. The chain is built from TRBV11-2 and TRBJ2-7; 8 nucleotides line up with TRBD1. The germline CDR1 and CDR2 sequences are SGHAT and FQNNGV. The CDR3 length is 14 residues. Trimming at V came to 1 base and at J to 1 base, leaving 0 bases not matched to a gene. Here the CDR3 reads CASSLGTGSYEQYF. CDR3 sequence (DNA): TGTGCCAGCAGCTTAGGGACAGGGTCCTACGAGCAGTACTTC.

The chain joins TRBV6-5 to TRBJ2-5; a weak D match, TRBD1 (6 bases). Germline V lookup: CDR1 MNHEY, CDR2 SVGAGI. The CDR3 length is 14 residues. V was trimmed by 2 bases and J by 2 bases, leaving 9 bases between them. CDR3 DNA: TGTGCCAGCAGTTACGACAGGTGGCAAGAGACCCAGTACTTC. Protein: CASSYDRWQETQYF.

The chain has TRBV5-1 and TRBJ2-1; 10 nucleotides line up with TRBD1. The V gene end was trimmed by 0 bases and the J gene end by 8 bases; junction bases not matched to a gene: 5. CDR3 size: 15 residues. Germline CDR1 SGHRS, CDR2 YFSETQ. As DNA, the CDR3 is TGCGCCAGCAGCTTGGGAGGGACAGGGGTCGATGAGCAGTTCTTC. Translation gives CASSLGGTGVDEQFF.

The V call is TRBV19, the J call TRBJ2-1; D is possibly TRBD2 (7 bases). The CDR3 is made up of 16 amino acids. Trimming pared 4 bases from V and 1 base from J, leaving 14 bases between. Looked up from germline, CDR1 is LNHDA and CDR2 is SQIVND (reference sequence). Written as DNA, the CDR3 is TGTGCCAGTAGTAGGTGGGGGGGGGCATCCTACAATGAGCAGTTCTTC. This encodes CASSRWGGASYNEQFF.

The J gene is TRBJ2-6, the V gene TRBV18, with D tentatively TRBD1 (6 bases). The CDR3 has 14 residues. Germline CDR1 is KGHSH and CDR2 is LQKENI. Trimming left V 5 bases short and J 3 bases short, with 8 bases between. Written as DNA, the CDR3 is TGTGCCAGCTCAACGGACAGTGGGGCCAACGTCCTGACTTTC. Translation gives CASSTDSGANVLTF.

This chain connects TRBV18 to TRBJ1-3; D remains ambiguous. V lost 6 bases and J 2 bases, leaving 8 bases between the germline ends. The CDR3 is 13 residues long. CDR1 and CDR2 (germline): KGHSH, LQKENI. CDR3 loop: CASSRETGNTIYF. DNA for the CDR3: TGTGCCAGCTCCCGGGAGACTGGAAACACCATATATTTT.

This clone turned up a few times. At the DNA level, this CDR3 is encoded by other sequences in the same sample as well. V gene TRBV7-9 combines with J gene TRBJ2-2; 7 nucleotides line up with TRBD1. CDR1 and CDR2 from the germline V gene are SEHNR and FQNEAQ (reference sequence). The trim removed 2 bases at V and 3 bases at J, leaving 3 bases unmatched. There are 15 residues in the CDR3. CDR3 in amino acids: CASSLRDRDTGELFF. CDR3 sequence (DNA): TGTGCCAGCAGCTTACGAGACAGGGACACCGGGGAGCTGTTTTTT.

This clone was recorded once. The chain combines TRBV11-3 with TRBJ2-1; 10 bases agree with TRBD1. Germline assignment: CDR1 SGHNT and CDR2 YENEEA. The CDR3 spans 14 residues. The trim removed 5 bases at V and 6 bases at J, leaving 4 bases unmatched. The CDR3 region has the DNA TGTGCCAGCAGCACCGGGACAGGGGCCAATGAGCAGTTCTTC. Amino acid sequence: CASSTGTGANEQFF.

This chain connects TRBV5-4 to TRBJ2-7; TRBD2 might be the D (6 bases). This CDR3 region has 14 residues. Per germline, CDR1 SGHNT and CDR2 YYREEE (reference sequence). Trimming removed 0 bases at V and 5 bases at J, with 12 bases between. The CDR3 here is CASSLVGPGDEQYV. The CDR3, as DNA: TGTGCCAGCAGCTTGGTCGGCCCGGGGGACGAGCAGTACGTC.

V is TRBV2 and J is TRBJ2-4, with D unclear. This CDR3 has 14 residues. Germline lookup yields CDR1 SNHLY and CDR2 FYNNEI. The V end lost 2 bases, the J end lost 0 bases, and 5 bases lay between the germline ends. Here the CDR3 DNA reads TGTGCCAGCAGTGAACTCCGAGCCAAAAACATTCAGTACTTC. As protein: CASSELRAKNIQYF.

The rearrangement joins TRBV3-1 (or the pseudogene TRBV3-2) to TRBJ2-3; 9 nucleotides agree with TRBD2. Germline CDR1 and CDR2: LGHDT and YNNKEL (reference sequence). V shed 1 base and J 3 bases; nucleotides not matched to a gene: 5. This CDR3 is built from 16 residues. The CDR3: CASSQALAGRTDTQYF. CDR3 sequence (DNA): TGTGCCAGCAGCCAAGCTCTAGCGGGGAGGACAGATACGCAGTATTTT.

This chain joins TRBV12-5 and TRBJ1-1; D unclear. The CDR3 is 13 amino acids. Germline V gene sequence: CDR1 LGHNT, CDR2 FRNRAP. V was trimmed by 2 bases and J by 3 bases, leaving 7 bases between them. The CDR3 reads CASGLNTYTEAFF. For the CDR3, the DNA is TGTGCTAGTGGTTTGAACACATACACTGAAGCTTTCTTT.

V and J are TRBV7-9 and TRBJ1-2; D is undetermined. V lost 5 bases and J lost 2, with 12 bases in between. The CDR3 length is 14 residues. CDR1 and CDR2 (germline): SEHNR, FQNEAQ (reference sequence). CDR3 DNA sequence: TGTGCCAGCAGCCCCAATGGAGGGAACTATGGCTACACCTTC. As protein: CASSPNGGNYGYTF.

This rearrangement joins TRBV5-8 to TRBJ2-5, with D possibly being TRBD2 (7 bases). Per the germline V gene, CDR1 is SGHTS and CDR2 is YDEGEE. The CDR3 sequence is 14 residues long. V was pared by 1 base and J by 7 bases, with 14 bases between. This CDR3 is CASSLYGGAVTQYF. The CDR3 DNA is TGTGCCAGCAGCTTGTATGGGGGGGCAGTGACCCAGTACTTC. The complete variable domain, with remaining parts taken from reference TRBV5-8 and TRBJ2-5, reads EAGVTQSPTHLIKTRGQQATLRCSPISGHTSVYWYQQALGLGLQFLLWYDEGEERNRGNFPPRFSGRQFPNYSSELNVNALELEDSALYLCASSLYGGAVTQYFGPGTRLLVL.